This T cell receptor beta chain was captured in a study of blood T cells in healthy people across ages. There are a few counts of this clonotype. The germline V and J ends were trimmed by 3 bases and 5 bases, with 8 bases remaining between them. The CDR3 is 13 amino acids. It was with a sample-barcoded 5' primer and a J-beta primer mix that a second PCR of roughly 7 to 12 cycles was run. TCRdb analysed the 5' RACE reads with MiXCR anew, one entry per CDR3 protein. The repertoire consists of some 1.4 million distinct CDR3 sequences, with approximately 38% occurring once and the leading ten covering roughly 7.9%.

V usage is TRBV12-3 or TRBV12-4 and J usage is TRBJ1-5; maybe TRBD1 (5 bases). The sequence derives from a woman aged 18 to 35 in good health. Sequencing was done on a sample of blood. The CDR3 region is CASSLDNYQPQHF. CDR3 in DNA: TGTGCCAGCAGTTTGGACAACTATCAGCCCCAGCATTTT.